A selection of T cell receptor beta chains follows, all from one sample in a study of cytomegalovirus exposure and HLA in healthy donors. Using immunoSEQ multiplex PCR, the repertoire was profiled, and TCRdb retains in-frame clones only, with some absent. The top ten clones hold roughly 2% of a sample with fewer than 200,000 clones, more than 80% of them seen once. The sequencing sample was made of PBMCs. These receptor sequences come from a woman under 30 in good health and CMV-seronegative. Each CDR3 is given with its conserved first and last residue. A D gene is named only where the DNA matches it firmly. A clone size is listed for some rows: how often the clone was seen (once, few, many), or a class if it is expanded.

clone_size	v_call	d_call	j_call	cdr3_nt	cdr3_aa
NA	TRBV6-6	NA	TRBJ2-2	TGTGCCAGCAGTTACCGGGACACGAACACCGGGGAGCTGTTTTTT	CASSYRDTNTGELFF
NA	TRBV29-1	NA	TRBJ1-1	TGCAGCGTTCGTTGGGACACCGGCACTGAAGCTTTCTTT	CSVRWDTGTEAFF
NA	TRBV19	TRBD1	TRBJ1-5	TGTGCCAGTATGCCGGGACAGGGGCGAAGTAATCAGCCCCAGCATTTT	CASMPGQGRSNQPQHF
few	TRBV5-1	TRBD2	TRBJ2-2	TGCGCCAGCAGCGAAGGACTAGCGGGAGACTACGGGGAGCTGTTTTTT	CASSEGLAGDYGELFF
once	TRBV11-2	TRBD2	TRBJ2-5	TGTGCCAGCAGTGGAGGGACTAGCGGGATAGAGACCCAGTACTTC	CASSGGTSGIETQYF
once	TRBV6-1	NA	TRBJ2-3	TGTGCCAGCACCCGGAGTGCAGATACGCAGTATTTT	CASTRSADTQYF
NA	TRBV10-3	NA	TRBJ2-7	TGTGCCATCAGTGACGCAGGGGCCTTCTACGAGCAGTACTTC	CAISDAGAFYEQYF
NA	TRBV11-2	NA	TRBJ1-2	TGTGCCAGCAGCTTAGTGGAGGGGCATGGCTACACCTTC	CASSLVEGHGYTF
NA	TRBV6-1	NA	TRBJ2-7	TGTGCCAGCAGTAACATCTACGAGCAGTACTTC	CASSNIYEQYF
NA	TRBV27	NA	TRBJ1-5	TGTGCCAGCAGTGGTTACCACAGTCGTAATCAGCCCCAGCATTTT	CASSGYHSRNQPQHF
NA	TRBV7-2	NA	TRBJ2-7	TGTGCCAGCAGCTTAGGAGCAGGCCCCGAGCAGTACTTC	CASSLGAGPEQYF
once	TRBV4-2	TRBD2	TRBJ2-3	TGTGCCAGCAGCCAAGGTTCACTAGCGGGAGGGACAGATACGCAGTATTTT	CASSQGSLAGGTDTQYF
few	TRBV5-1	TRBD1	TRBJ2-2	TGCGCCAGCAGCGGACCGGGACAGACCAACACCGGGGAGCTGTTTTTT	CASSGPGQTNTGELFF
NA	TRBV28	NA	TRBJ2-7	TGTGCCAGCAGTACCCCAGGACAGCGACTTTACGAGCAGTACTTC	CASSTPGQRLYEQYF
NA	TRBV5-4	TRBD2	TRBJ2-1	TGTGCCAGCAGCTTCCTAGCGGGATATACCCCGAATGAGCAGTTCTTC	CASSFLAGYTPNEQFF
NA	TRBV30	NA	TRBJ2-7	TGTGCCTGGAGGGCTCCCGGGACACACTACGAGCAGTACTTC	CAWRAPGTHYEQYF
NA	TRBV4-1	TRBD2	TRBJ2-1	TGCGCCAGCAGCCAAAGACTAGCGGGTACCTACAATGAGCAGTTCTTC	CASSQRLAGTYNEQFF
few	TRBV13	TRBD2	TRBJ2-1	TGTGCCAGCAGCCCGACACCGGGACTAGCGGGGGGTGTCTACAATGAGCAGTTCTTC	CASSPTPGLAGGVYNEQFF
NA	TRBV5-1	TRBD1	TRBJ2-7	TGCGCCAGCAGCTCGCTGACAGGGTCGGGCGAGCAGTACTTC	CASSSLTGSGEQYF
NA	TRBV7-9	TRBD2	TRBJ2-1	TGTTCCAGCAGCTTAATTGTGGGGAGGGCCTCTGGCAATGAGCAGTTCTTC	CSSSLIVGRASGNEQFF